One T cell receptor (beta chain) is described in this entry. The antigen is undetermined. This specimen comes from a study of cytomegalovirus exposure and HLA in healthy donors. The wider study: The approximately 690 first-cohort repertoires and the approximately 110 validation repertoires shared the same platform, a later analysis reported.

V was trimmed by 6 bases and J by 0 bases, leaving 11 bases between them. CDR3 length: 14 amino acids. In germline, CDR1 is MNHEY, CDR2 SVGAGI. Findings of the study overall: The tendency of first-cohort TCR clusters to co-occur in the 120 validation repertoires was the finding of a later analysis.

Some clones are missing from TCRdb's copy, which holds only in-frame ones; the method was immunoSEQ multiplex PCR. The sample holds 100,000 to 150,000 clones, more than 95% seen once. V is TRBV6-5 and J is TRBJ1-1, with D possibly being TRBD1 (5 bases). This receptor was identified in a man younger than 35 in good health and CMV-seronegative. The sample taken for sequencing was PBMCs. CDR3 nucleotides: TGTGCCAGCAGCTCGGGGGGGATGAACACTGAAGCTTTCTTT. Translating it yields CASSSGGMNTEAFF.